The rows below give T cell receptor beta chains drawn from one sample of a study of blood T cell repertoires in COVID-19. The repertoire was sequenced with immunoSEQ multiplex PCR; TCRdb's copy has only in-frame clones and lacks some. Of a few hundred thousand clones in the sample, roughly nine tenths are singletons; the top ten hold approximately 12%. Sequenced sample: peripheral blood. The receptors derive from a woman aged 18 to 35 who had recovered from COVID-19. CDR3s include the opening cysteine and the closing phenylalanine or tryptophan. D genes are given only for firm matches. Rows may omit the clone size; those that give it use once, few, many or a size class.

V	size	J	D	CDR3	DNA
TRBV6-5	.	TRBJ2-7	.	CASRGMVGGYEQYF	TGTGCCAGCAGAGGGATGGTGGGAGGATACGAGCAGTACTTC
TRBV5-6	.	TRBJ1-2	TRBD1	CASSRDRFYGDGYTF	TGTGCCAGCAGCCGGGACAGATTTTACGGGGATGGCTACACCTTC
TRBV6-4	.	TRBJ2-3	.	CASSGRDTQYF	TGTGCCAGCAGTGGCAGGGATACGCAGTATTTT
TRBV11-2	.	TRBJ2-5	TRBD1	CASSPPTGGEETQYF	TGTGCCAGCAGCCCCCCGACAGGGGGCGAGGAGACCCAGTACTTC
TRBV7-8	.	TRBJ1-3	TRBD1	CASSHGQANSGNTIYF	TGTGCCAGCAGCCATGGACAGGCGAACTCTGGAAACACCATATATTTT
TRBV3-1/TRBV3-2	.	TRBJ2-1	.	CASSRTGDEQFF	TGTGCCAGCAGTAGGACTGGGGATGAGCAGTTCTTC
TRBV5-1	.	TRBJ1-3	.	CASRSSGNTIYF	TGCGCCAGCAGATCGTCTGGAAACACCATATATTTT
TRBV14	.	TRBJ1-1	.	CASSQEGKWGDTEAFF	TGTGCCAGCAGCCAAGAAGGGAAGTGGGGGGACACTGAAGCTTTCTTT
TRBV28	.	TRBJ1-2	.	CASSLWASRGGYTF	TGTGCCAGCAGTTTATGGGCCTCAAGAGGGGGCTACACCTTC
TRBV4-2	.	TRBJ1-2	.	CASSHETGSGYTF	TGTGCCAGCAGCCACGAAACAGGTTCCGGCTACACCTTC
TRBV9	.	TRBJ2-1	.	CASSVGGSRTYNEQFF	TGTGCCAGCAGCGTAGGTGGGAGTCGCACCTACAATGAGCAGTTCTTC
TRBV11-2	.	TRBJ2-1	.	CASSFGLYNEQFF	TGTGCCAGCAGCTTTGGGCTATACAATGAGCAGTTCTTC
TRBV5-4	.	TRBJ1-1	.	CASSLALPSNTEAFF	TGTGCCAGCAGCTTGGCCCTTCCTTCGAACACTGAAGCTTTCTTT
TRBV5-1	.	TRBJ2-7	TRBD2	CASSLEGGSILEQYF	TGCGCCAGCAGCTTGGAGGGCGGGAGTATCCTCGAGCAGTACTTC
TRBV19	.	TRBJ2-5	TRBD2	CASSIVGPSGLETQYF	TGTGCCAGTAGTATAGTGGGCCCTAGCGGTTTGGAGACCCAGTACTTC
TRBV6-2/TRBV6-3	.	TRBJ1-1	TRBD1	CASSTDRGGKSAAKAFF	TGTGCCAGCAGTACGGACAGGGGTGGTAAGTCAGCAGCCAAAGCTTTCTTT
TRBV5-1	.	TRBJ2-3	TRBD1	CASGTGGTDTQYF	TGCGCTTCCGGGACAGGGGGTACAGATACGCAGTATTTT
TRBV30	.	TRBJ1-5	.	CAWSWRGGDQPQHF	TGTGCCTGGAGTTGGCGCGGGGGAGATCAGCCCCAGCATTTT
TRBV6-5	once	TRBJ2-7	TRBD2	CASRPRGGSYEQYF	TGTGCCAGCAGACCACGGGGGGGATCCTACGAGCAGTACTTC
TRBV4-3	.	TRBJ2-2	TRBD1	CASSPQGANTGELFF	TGCGCCAGCAGCCCACAGGGGGCGAACACCGGGGAGCTGTTTTTT
TRBV28	.	TRBJ1-4	.	CASSATYRPENEKLFF	TGTGCCAGCAGTGCAACCTACAGGCCCGAAAATGAAAAACTGTTTTTT
TRBV3-1/TRBV3-2	.	TRBJ2-2	.	CASSEYNSNTGELFF	TGTGCCAGCAGCGAATACAATTCGAACACCGGGGAGCTGTTTTTT
TRBV7-9	.	TRBJ2-1	TRBD2	CASRVPGGRARAYNEQFF	TGTGCCAGCAGAGTCCCTGGCGGGAGGGCTAGGGCCTACAATGAGCAGTTCTTC
TRBV19	.	TRBJ1-2	TRBD1	CASSRPGQAHYGYTF	TGTGCCAGTAGTAGACCCGGACAGGCTCACTATGGCTACACCTTC
TRBV21-1	.	TRBJ2-1	.	CASSPWMAPPGSYNEQFF	TGTGCCAGCAGCCCGTGGATGGCACCCCCAGGATCCTACAATGAGCAGTTCTTC
TRBV5-4	.	TRBJ2-2	.	CASSFGPGELFF	TGTGCCAGCAGTTTTGGCCCCGGGGAGCTGTTTTTT
TRBV9	.	TRBJ2-1	TRBD2	CASSRTSAHNEQFF	TGTGCCAGCAGCAGGACTAGCGCACACAATGAGCAGTTCTTC
TRBV5-1	.	TRBJ1-3	.	CASSARTDGNTIYF	TGCGCCAGCAGCGCGAGGACAGATGGAAACACCATATATTTT